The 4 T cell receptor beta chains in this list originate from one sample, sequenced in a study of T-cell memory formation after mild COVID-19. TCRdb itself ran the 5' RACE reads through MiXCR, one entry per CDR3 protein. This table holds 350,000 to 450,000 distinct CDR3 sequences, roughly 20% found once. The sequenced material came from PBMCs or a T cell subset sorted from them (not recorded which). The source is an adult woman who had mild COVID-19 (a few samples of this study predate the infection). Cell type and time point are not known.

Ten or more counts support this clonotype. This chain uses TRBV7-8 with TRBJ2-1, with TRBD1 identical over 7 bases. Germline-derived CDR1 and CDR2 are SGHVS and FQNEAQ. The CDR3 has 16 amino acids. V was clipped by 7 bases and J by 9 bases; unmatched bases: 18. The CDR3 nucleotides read TGTGCCAGCAACCTGAATTTGAGGGGGCTCGGTGGTGAGCAGTTCTTC. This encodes CASNLNLRGLGGEQFF. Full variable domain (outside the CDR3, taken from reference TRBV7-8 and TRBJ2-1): GAGVSQSPRYKVAKRGQDVALRCDPISGHVSLFWYQQALGQGPEFLTYFQNEAQLDKSGLPSDRFFAERPEGSVSTLKIQRTQQEDSAVYLCASNLNLRGLGGEQFFGPGTRLTVL.

The DNA for the CDR3 is TGTGCCAGCAGCTTATTGTGGGACACCAATCAGCCCCAGCATTTT. Protein sequence: CASSLLWDTNQPQHF. The rearrangement uses TRBV7-8 and TRBJ1-5; D possibly corresponds to TRBD1 (6 bases). The CDR3 sequence is 15 residues long. V lost 2 bases, J lost 3 bases, and 11 bases lay in between. The germline V gene encodes CDR1 SGHVS and CDR2 FQNEAQ.

CDR3 nucleotides: TGCAGTGCTCCTCTTAGCGGGGCTCTCTCCTACGAGCAGTACTTC. This sequence encodes CSAPLSGALSYEQYF. The chain joins TRBV20-1 to TRBJ2-7, with 8 bases fitting TRBD2. V trimming: 5 bases; J trimming: 0 bases; junction bases outside the gene matches: 9. This CDR3 contains 15 residues. CDR1 is DFQATT, CDR2 SNEGSKA, per germline (reference sequence).

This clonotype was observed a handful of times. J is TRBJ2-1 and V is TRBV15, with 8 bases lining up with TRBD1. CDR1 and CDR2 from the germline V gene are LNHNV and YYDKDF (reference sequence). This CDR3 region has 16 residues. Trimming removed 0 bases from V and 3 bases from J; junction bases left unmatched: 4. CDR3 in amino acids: CATSREDRADYNEQFF. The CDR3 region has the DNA TGTGCCACCAGCAGAGAGGACAGGGCCGACTACAATGAGCAGTTCTTC.